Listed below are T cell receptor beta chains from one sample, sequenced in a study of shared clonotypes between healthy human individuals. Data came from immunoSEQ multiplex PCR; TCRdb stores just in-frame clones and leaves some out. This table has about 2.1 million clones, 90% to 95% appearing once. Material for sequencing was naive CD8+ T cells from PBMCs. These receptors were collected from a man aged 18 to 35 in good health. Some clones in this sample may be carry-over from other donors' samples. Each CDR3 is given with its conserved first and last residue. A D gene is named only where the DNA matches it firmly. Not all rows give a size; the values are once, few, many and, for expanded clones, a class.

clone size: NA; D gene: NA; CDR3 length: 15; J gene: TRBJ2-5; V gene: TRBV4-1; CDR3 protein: CASSPGTNFQETQYF; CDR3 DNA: TGCGCCAGCAGCCCCGGGACAAATTTTCAAGAGACCCAGTACTTC
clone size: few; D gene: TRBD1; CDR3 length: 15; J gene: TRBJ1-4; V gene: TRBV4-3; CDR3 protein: CASSQGQGAREKLFF; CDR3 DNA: TGCGCCAGCAGCCAAGGGCAGGGGGCGAGGGAAAAACTGTTTTTT
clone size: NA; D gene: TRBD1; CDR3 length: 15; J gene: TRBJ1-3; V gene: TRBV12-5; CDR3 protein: CASGLGTGSGNTIYF; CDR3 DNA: TGTGCTAGTGGTTTGGGGACAGGCTCTGGAAACACCATATATTTT
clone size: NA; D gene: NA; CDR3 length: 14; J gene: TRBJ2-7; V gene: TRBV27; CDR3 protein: CASTTTGGAGEQYF; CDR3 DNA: TGTGCCAGCACCACCACCGGGGGAGCGGGCGAGCAGTACTTC
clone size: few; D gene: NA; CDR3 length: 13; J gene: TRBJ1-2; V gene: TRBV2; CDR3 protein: CARLRGDNYGYTF; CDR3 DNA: TGTGCCCGATTAAGGGGGGACAACTATGGCTACACCTTC
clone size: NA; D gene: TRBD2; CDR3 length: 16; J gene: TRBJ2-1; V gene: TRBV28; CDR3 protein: CASSLRSAGGPHEQFF; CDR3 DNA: TGTGCCAGCAGTTTAAGATCGGCGGGAGGGCCACATGAGCAGTTCTTC
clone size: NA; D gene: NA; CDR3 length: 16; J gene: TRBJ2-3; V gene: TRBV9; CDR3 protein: CASSPGTAGRTDTQYF; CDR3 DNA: TGTGCCAGCAGCCCCGGGACTGCGGGACGCACAGATACGCAGTATTTT
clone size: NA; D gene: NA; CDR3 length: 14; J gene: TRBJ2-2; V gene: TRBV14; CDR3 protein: CASSLQGRTGELFF; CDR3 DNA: TGTGCCAGCAGCCTCCAGGGCCGGACCGGGGAGCTGTTTTTT
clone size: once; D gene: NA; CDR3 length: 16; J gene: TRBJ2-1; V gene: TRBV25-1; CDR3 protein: CASSEFVGSSYNEQFF; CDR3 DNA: TGTGCCAGCAGTGAATTTGTCGGGTCTTCCTACAATGAGCAGTTCTTC
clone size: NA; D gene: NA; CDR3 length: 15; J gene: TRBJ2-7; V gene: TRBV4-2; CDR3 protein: CASSPSLLRGYEQYF; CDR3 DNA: TGTGCCAGCAGCCCTTCCCTCCTCCGGGGGTACGAGCAGTACTTC
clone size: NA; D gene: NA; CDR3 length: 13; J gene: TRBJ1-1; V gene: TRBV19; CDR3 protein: CASTDLWGTEAFF; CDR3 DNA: TGTGCCAGTACTGACCTGTGGGGGACTGAAGCTTTCTTT
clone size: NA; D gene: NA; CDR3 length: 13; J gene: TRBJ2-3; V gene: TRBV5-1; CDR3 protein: CASSQAILDTQYF; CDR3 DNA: TGCGCCAGCAGCCAGGCCATCCTGGATACGCAGTATTTT
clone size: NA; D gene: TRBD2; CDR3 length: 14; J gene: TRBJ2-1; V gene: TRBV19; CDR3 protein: CASSLAGEGNEQFF; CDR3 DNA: TGTGCCAGTAGTTTAGCGGGAGAGGGGAATGAGCAGTTCTTC
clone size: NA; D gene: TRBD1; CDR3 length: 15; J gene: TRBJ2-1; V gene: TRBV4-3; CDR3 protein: CASSQSRTGRNEQFF; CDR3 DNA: TGCGCCAGCAGCCAATCCCGGACAGGAAGGAATGAGCAGTTCTTC
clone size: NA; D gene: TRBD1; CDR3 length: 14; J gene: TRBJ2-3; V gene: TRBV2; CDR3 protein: CASSGTGEPDTQYF; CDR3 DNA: TGTGCCAGCAGCGGGACAGGGGAGCCAGATACGCAGTATTTT
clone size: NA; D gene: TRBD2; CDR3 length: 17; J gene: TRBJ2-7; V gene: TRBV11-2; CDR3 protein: CASSLRLAGGPSREQYF; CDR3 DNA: TGTGCCAGCAGCTTACGGCTAGCGGGAGGGCCAAGTCGCGAGCAGTACTTC
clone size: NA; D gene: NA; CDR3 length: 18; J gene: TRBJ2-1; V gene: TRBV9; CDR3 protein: CASSVEGLGRASYNEQFF; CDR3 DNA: TGTGCCAGCAGCGTAGAGGGGCTTGGACGGGCCTCCTACAATGAGCAGTTCTTC
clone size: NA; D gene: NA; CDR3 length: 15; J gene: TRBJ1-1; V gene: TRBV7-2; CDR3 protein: CASSLDRGTATEAFF; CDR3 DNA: TGTGCCAGCAGCTTAGATCGGGGAACCGCCACTGAAGCTTTCTTT
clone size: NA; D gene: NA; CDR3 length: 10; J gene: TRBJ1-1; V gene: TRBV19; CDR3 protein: CASKGTEAFF; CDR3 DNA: TGTGCCAGTAAGGGTACTGAAGCTTTCTTT
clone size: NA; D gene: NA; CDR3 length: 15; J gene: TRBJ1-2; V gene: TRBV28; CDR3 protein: CASSLPPGGNYGYTF; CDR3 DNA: TGTGCCAGCAGTTTACCCCCTGGCGGAAACTATGGCTACACCTTC
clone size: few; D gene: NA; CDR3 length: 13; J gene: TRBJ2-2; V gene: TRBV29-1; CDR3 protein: CSVEDFEPGELFF; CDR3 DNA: TGCAGCGTTGAAGATTTCGAACCCGGGGAGCTGTTTTTT
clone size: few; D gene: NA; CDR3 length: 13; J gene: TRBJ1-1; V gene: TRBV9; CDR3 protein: CASSVGVMAEAFF; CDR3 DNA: TGTGCCAGCAGCGTAGGAGTCATGGCTGAAGCTTTCTTT
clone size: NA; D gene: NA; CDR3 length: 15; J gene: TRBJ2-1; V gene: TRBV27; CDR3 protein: CASSLPGGGRNEQFF; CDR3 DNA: TGTGCCAGCAGTTTACCCGGCGGAGGTAGGAATGAGCAGTTCTTC
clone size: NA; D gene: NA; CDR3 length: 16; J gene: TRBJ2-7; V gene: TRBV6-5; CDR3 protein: CASSYSASDLSYEQYF; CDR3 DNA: TGTGCCAGCAGTTACTCGGCCTCGGACCTCTCCTACGAGCAGTACTTC
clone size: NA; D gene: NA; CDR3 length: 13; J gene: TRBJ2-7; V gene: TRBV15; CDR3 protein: CATSRAGKDEQYF; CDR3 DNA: TGTGCCACCAGCAGAGCAGGAAAAGACGAGCAGTACTTC
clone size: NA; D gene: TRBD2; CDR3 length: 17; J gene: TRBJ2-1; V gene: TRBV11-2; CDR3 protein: CASSAKTSTSSYNEQFF; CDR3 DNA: TGTGCCAGCAGCGCCAAGACTAGCACCAGCTCCTACAATGAGCAGTTCTTC
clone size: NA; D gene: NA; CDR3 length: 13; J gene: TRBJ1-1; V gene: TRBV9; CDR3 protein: CASSVLHNTEAFF; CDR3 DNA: TGTGCCAGCAGCGTCCTACACAACACTGAAGCTTTCTTT
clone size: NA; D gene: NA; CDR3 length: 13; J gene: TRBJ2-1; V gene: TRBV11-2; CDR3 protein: CASSLGDPGEQFF; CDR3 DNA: TGTGCCAGCAGCTTAGGGGACCCGGGAGAGCAGTTCTTC
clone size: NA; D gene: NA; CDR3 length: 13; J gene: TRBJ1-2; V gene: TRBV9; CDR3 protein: CASSQGGGSGYTF; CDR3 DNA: TGTGCCAGCAGCCAGGGCGGGGGGTCTGGCTACACCTTC
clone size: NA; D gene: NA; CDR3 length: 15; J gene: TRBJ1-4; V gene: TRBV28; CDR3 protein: CASSSHPGTNEKLFF; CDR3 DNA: TGTGCCAGCAGTTCCCATCCAGGAACTAATGAAAAACTGTTTTTT
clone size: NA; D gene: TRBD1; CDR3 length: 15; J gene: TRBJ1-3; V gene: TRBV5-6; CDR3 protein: CASSRARQGFNTIYF; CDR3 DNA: TGTGCCAGCAGCAGGGCGCGACAGGGTTTCAACACCATATATTTT
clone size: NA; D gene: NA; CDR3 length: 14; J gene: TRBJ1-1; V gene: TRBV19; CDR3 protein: CASSIGGASTEAFF; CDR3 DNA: TGTGCCAGTAGTATAGGGGGGGCATCGACTGAAGCTTTCTTT
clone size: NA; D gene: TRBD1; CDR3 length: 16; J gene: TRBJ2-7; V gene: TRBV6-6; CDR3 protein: CASSRRPGQGFYEQYF; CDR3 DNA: TGTGCCAGCAGCCGACGACCGGGACAGGGGTTCTACGAGCAGTACTTC
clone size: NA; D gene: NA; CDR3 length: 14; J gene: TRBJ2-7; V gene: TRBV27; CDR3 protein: CASSLTSGIYEQYF; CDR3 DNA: TGTGCCAGCAGTTTAACCAGCGGTATCTACGAGCAGTACTTC
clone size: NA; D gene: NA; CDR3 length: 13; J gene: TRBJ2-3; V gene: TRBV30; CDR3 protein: CAWSPWGADTQYF; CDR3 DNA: TGTGCCTGGAGCCCCTGGGGGGCAGATACGCAGTATTTT
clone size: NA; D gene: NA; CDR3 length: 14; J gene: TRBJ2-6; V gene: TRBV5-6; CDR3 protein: CASSQQVGANVLTF; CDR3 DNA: TGTGCCAGCAGCCAACAGGTTGGGGCCAACGTCCTGACTTTC
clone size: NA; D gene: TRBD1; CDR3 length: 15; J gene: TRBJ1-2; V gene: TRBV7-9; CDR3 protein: CASSLADRVGYGYTF; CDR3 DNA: TGTGCCAGCAGCTTAGCCGACAGGGTAGGGTATGGCTACACCTTC
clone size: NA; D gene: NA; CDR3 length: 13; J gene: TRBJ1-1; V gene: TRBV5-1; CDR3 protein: CASSLRGGTEAFF; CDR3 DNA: TGCGCCAGCAGCCTTAGGGGAGGAACTGAAGCTTTCTTT
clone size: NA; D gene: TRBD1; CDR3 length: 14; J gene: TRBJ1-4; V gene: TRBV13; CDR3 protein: CASSRMTGTEKLFF; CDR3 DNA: TGTGCCAGCAGCCGGATGACAGGGACCGAAAAACTGTTTTTT
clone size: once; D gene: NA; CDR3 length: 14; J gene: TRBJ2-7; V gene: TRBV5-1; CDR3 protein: CASSSRDTFNEQYF; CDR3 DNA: TGCGCCAGCAGCTCCCGGGACACGTTCAACGAGCAGTACTTC
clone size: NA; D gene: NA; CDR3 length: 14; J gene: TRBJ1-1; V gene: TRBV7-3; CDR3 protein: CASSPDGGNTEAFF; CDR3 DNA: TGTGCCAGCAGCCCGGACGGTGGGAACACTGAAGCTTTCTTT
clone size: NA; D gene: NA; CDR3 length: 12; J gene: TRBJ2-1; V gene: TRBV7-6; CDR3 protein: CASSPSINEQFF; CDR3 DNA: TGTGCCAGCAGCCCGTCCATAAATGAGCAGTTCTTC
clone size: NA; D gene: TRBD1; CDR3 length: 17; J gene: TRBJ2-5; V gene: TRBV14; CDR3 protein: CASSSQVGTAYQETQYF; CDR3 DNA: TGTGCCAGCAGCTCACAGGTTGGGACAGCATACCAAGAGACCCAGTACTTC
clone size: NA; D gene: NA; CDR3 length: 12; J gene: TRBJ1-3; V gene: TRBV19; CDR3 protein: CASLSRGDAIYF; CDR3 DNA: TGTGCCAGCCTGAGCCGGGGGGACGCCATATATTTT
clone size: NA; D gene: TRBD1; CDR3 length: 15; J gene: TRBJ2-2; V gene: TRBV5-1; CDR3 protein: CASSPNPGGAGELFF; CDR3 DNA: TGCGCCAGCAGTCCTAACCCAGGGGGAGCCGGGGAGCTGTTTTTT
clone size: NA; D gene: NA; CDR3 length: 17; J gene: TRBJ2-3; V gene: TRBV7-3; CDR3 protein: CASSSPLQGRGRDTQYF; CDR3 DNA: TGTGCCAGCAGCTCACCATTGCAGGGGAGGGGGAGAGATACGCAGTATTTT
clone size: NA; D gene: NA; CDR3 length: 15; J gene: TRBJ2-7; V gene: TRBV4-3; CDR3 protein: CASSQETGGWSEQYF; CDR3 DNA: TGCGCCAGCAGCCAAGAAACCGGGGGATGGTCCGAGCAGTACTTC
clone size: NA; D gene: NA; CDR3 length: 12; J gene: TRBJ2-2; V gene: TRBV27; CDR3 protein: CASSLTGGELFF; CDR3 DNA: TGTGCCAGCAGTTTAACAGGCGGGGAGCTGTTTTTT
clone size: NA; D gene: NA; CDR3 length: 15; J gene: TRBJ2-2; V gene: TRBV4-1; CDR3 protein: CASSQEHPFPGELFF; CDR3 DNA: TGCGCCAGCAGCCAAGAACACCCATTCCCAGGGGAGCTGTTTTTT
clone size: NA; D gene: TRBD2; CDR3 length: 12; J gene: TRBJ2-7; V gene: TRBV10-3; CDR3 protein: CAIGGTSGTQYF; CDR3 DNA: TGTGCCATCGGGGGGACTAGCGGTACACAGTACTTC
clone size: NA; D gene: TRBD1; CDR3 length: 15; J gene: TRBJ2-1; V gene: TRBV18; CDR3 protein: CASSTTGPIYNEQFF; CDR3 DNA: TGTGCCAGCTCTACGACAGGGCCTATATACAATGAGCAGTTCTTC
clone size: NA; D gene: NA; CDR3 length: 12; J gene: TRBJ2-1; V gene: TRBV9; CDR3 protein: CASSVAPNEQFF; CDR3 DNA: TGTGCCAGCAGCGTAGCTCCCAATGAGCAGTTCTTC
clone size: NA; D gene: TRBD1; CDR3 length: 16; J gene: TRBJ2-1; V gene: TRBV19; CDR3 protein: CASSNLQGATYNEQFF; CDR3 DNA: TGTGCCAGTAGTAACCTACAGGGGGCGACGTACAATGAGCAGTTCTTC
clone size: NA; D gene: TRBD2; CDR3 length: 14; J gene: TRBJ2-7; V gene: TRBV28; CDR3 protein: CASRRFRPGGEQYF; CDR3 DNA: TGTGCCAGCAGGAGATTCAGGCCGGGGGGCGAGCAGTACTTC
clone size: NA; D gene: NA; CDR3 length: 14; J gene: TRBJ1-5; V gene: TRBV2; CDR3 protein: CASSEAGINQPQHF; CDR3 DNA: TGTGCCAGCAGTGAAGCCGGAATTAATCAGCCCCAGCATTTT
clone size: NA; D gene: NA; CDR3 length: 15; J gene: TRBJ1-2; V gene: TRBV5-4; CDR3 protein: CASSSFRVSVYGYTF; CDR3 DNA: TGTGCCAGCAGCTCATTCAGGGTTTCGGTCTATGGCTACACCTTC
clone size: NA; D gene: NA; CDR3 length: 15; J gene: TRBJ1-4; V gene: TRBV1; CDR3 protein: CTSSQDCAVIEKLFF; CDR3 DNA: TGCACCAGCAGCCAAGATTGTGCAGTAATTGAAAAACTGTTTTTT
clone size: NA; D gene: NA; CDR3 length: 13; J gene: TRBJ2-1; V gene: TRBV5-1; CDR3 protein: CASSWRGGDEQFF; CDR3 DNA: TGCGCCAGCAGCTGGCGGGGCGGGGATGAGCAGTTCTTC
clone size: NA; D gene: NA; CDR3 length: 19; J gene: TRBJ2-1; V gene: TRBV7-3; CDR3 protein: CASSLLLTAHLGLANEQFF; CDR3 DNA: TGTGCCAGCAGCCTCCTCTTAACAGCTCACCTCGGCCTAGCGAATGAGCAGTTCTTC
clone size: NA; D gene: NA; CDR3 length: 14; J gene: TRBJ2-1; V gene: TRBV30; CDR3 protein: CAWSVGSWDNEQFF; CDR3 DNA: TGTGCCTGGAGTGTGGGGAGTTGGGACAATGAGCAGTTCTTC